Listed below are T cell receptor beta chains from one sample, sequenced in a study of blood T cell repertoires in COVID-19. Libraries were prepared by immunoSEQ multiplex PCR; TCRdb keeps only in-frame clonotypes and omits some of them. This sample has more than 300,000 clones, with more than 70% found just once. The sequenced sample was peripheral blood. The receptors stem from a woman aged 70-85 years with COVID-19, enrolled during active disease. Each CDR3 is given with its conserved first and last residue. Fields, in order: CDR3 length, V gene, D gene, J gene, clone size, CDR3 DNA, CDR3 protein. A D gene is named only where the DNA matches it firmly. Rows may omit the clone size; those that give it use once, few, many or a size class.

14,TRBV19,.,TRBJ2-1,few,TGTGCCAGTAGTCTTGGACAGTCCTACAATGAGCAGTTCTTC,CASSLGQSYNEQFF
14,TRBV27,.,TRBJ1-4,.,TGTGCCAGCAGTTCGACAACTCGTAATGAAAAACTGTTTTTT,CASSSTTRNEKLFF
12,TRBV6-5,.,TRBJ1-1,.,TGTGCCAGCAGTCTCGGTACCACTGAAGCTTTCTTT,CASSLGTTEAFF
15,TRBV19,TRBD2,TRBJ2-3,.,TGTGCCAGTACCGCCCCTCTAGCGGGGGGTGGTACGCAGTATTTT,CASTAPLAGGGTQYF
12,TRBV6-6,.,TRBJ2-7,once,TGTGCCAGCAGTTTTCAGGGATACGAGCAGTACTTC,CASSFQGYEQYF
14,TRBV7-2,.,TRBJ1-1,.,TGTGCCAGCAGCTTAGCGCAGTACCTCGAGGTTGCTTTCTTT,CASSLAQYLEVAFF
17,TRBV15,.,TRBJ1-4,.,TGTGCCACCAGCAGAGACGAAAGAAGCACAACTAATGAAAAACTGTTTTTT,CATSRDERSTTNEKLFF
14,TRBV9,TRBD1,TRBJ1-2,few,TGTGCCAGCAGCGGTCATACAGGGGCGGGAGGCTACACCTTC,CASSGHTGAGGYTF
17,TRBV7-9,TRBD2,TRBJ2-5,.,TGTGCCAGCAGCCCCCGGGCTAGCGGGGGTCGCGAAGAGACCCAGTACTTC,CASSPRASGGREETQYF
14,TRBV5-4,.,TRBJ2-5,.,TGTGCCAGCAGCCCGGCTAGCAGTCAAGAGACCCAGTACTTC,CASSPASSQETQYF
15,TRBV7-9,TRBD2,TRBJ2-5,.,TGTGCCAGCAGCTTACGACTAGCGGGGCGGGAGACCCAGTACTTC,CASSLRLAGRETQYF
14,TRBV7-2,.,TRBJ1-6,.,TGTGCCAGCAGCTTCCCAGGCGCCGATTCACCCCTCCACTTT,CASSFPGADSPLHF
12,TRBV29-1,.,TRBJ1-2,.,TGCAGCGCACCCTCGGGAAGTAATGGCTACACCTTC,CSAPSGSNGYTF
15,TRBV29-1,.,TRBJ2-3,.,TGCAGCGTTGACGGACCAGGGGTCGGAACAGATACGCAGTATTTT,CSVDGPGVGTDTQYF
15,TRBV19,TRBD2,TRBJ2-1,.,TGTGCCAGTAGTATCCTAGCGGGGGTCTTCAATGAGCAGTTCTTC,CASSILAGVFNEQFF
16,TRBV5-6,.,TRBJ2-1,few,TGTGCCAGCAGCTTCCTGACTGGAATACTCTACAATGAGCAGTTCTTC,CASSFLTGILYNEQFF
11,TRBV21-1,.,TRBJ2-7,.,TGTGCCAGCAGCCCGTCCTACGAGCAGTACTTC,CASSPSYEQYF
16,TRBV5-1,.,TRBJ1-4,.,TGCGCCAGCAGCCCCCGACCCACAGGAACTAATGAAAAACTGTTTTTT,CASSPRPTGTNEKLFF
17,TRBV9,.,TRBJ2-2,.,TGTGCCAGCAGCGCACCCCGGGGAGAGTCGAACACCGGGGAGCTGTTTTTT,CASSAPRGESNTGELFF
12,TRBV9,.,TRBJ1-1,.,TGTGCCAGCAGCACGGGACTCACTGAAGCTTTCTTT,CASSTGLTEAFF
12,TRBV11-2,.,TRBJ1-2,.,TGTGCCAGCACCCAGACGGGGTACGGCTACACCTTC,CASTQTGYGYTF
13,TRBV19,TRBD1,TRBJ1-2,.,TGTGCCAGTAGCCGTGGGACAGGGTCAGGCTACACCTTC,CASSRGTGSGYTF
12,TRBV29-1,.,TRBJ1-6,.,TGCAGCGTCGGGAATCTTAATTCACCCCTCCACTTT,CSVGNLNSPLHF
13,TRBV18,TRBD1,TRBJ1-1,.,TGTGCCAGCTCACGTACAGGGGGCACTGAAGCTTTCTTT,CASSRTGGTEAFF
14,TRBV24-1,.,TRBJ1-2,.,TGTGCCACCAGTGACCCCGGACAGCCTTATGGCTACACCTTC,CATSDPGQPYGYTF
15,TRBV7-9,.,TRBJ1-5,.,TGTGCCAGCAGCTCCATGGGGCCATACAATCAGCCCCAGCATTTT,CASSSMGPYNQPQHF
15,TRBV7-9,.,TRBJ1-1,.,TGTGCCAGCAGTTCCCTCAAGAACATGAACACTGAAGCTTTCTTT,CASSSLKNMNTEAFF
17,TRBV5-1,.,TRBJ2-2,.,TGCGCCAGCAGCTTGGGGCCACAGGGAGGGGACACCGGGGAGCTGTTTTTT,CASSLGPQGGDTGELFF
16,TRBV2,TRBD1,TRBJ1-5,.,TGTGCCAGCAGGCAGGACAGGTTTCTTGGCAATCAGCCCCAGCATTTT,CASRQDRFLGNQPQHF
15,TRBV6-5,.,TRBJ2-2,.,TGTGCCAGCACCAGGGCAAGTAAGAACGCCGGGGAGCTGTTTTTT,CASTRASKNAGELFF
17,TRBV10-3,.,TRBJ1-5,.,TGTGCCATCAGTGAGTCGGGAGGAATGATGGTGGATCAGCCCCAGCATTTT,CAISESGGMMVDQPQHF
12,TRBV30,.,TRBJ2-1,.,TGTGCCTGGAACCGCCAGTACAATGAGCAGTTCTTC,CAWNRQYNEQFF
15,TRBV4-3,TRBD1,TRBJ2-7,few,TGCGCCAGCAGCCAGACCGACGGACAGGGGTACGAGCAGTACTTC,CASSQTDGQGYEQYF
12,TRBV5-6,.,TRBJ2-7,.,TGTGCCAGCAGCTTGCCCCAGGACGAGCAGTACTTC,CASSLPQDEQYF
17,TRBV27,TRBD2,TRBJ2-1,.,TGTGCCAGCAGATCCCAAGGAGCGGGGGGAACCTACAATGAGCAGTTCTTC,CASRSQGAGGTYNEQFF
17,TRBV4-1,TRBD2,TRBJ2-1,.,TGCGCCAGCAGCCCCGCTAGCGGGGAGAGCTCCTACAATGAGCAGTTCTTC,CASSPASGESSYNEQFF
15,TRBV28,.,TRBJ1-5,.,TGTGCCAGCAGTCCGCAGCAGACTGGGAATCAGCCCCAGCATTTT,CASSPQQTGNQPQHF
10,TRBV29-1,.,TRBJ1-1,.,TGCAGCGTCTCAGATTTTGAAGCTTTCTTT,CSVSDFEAFF
17,TRBV30,.,TRBJ1-5,.,TGTGCCTGGAGTTTTGACAGCAATGGGTATAGCAATCAGCCCCAGCATTTT,CAWSFDSNGYSNQPQHF
15,TRBV19,.,TRBJ1-5,.,TGTGCCAGTAGAAGGGGGGGTACGGGCAATCAGCCCCAGCATTTT,CASRRGGTGNQPQHF
18,TRBV15,TRBD1,TRBJ1-5,.,TGTGCCACCAGCATGGGTGGGAGACAGGGAATGGGCAATCAGCCCCAGCATTTT,CATSMGGRQGMGNQPQHF
13,TRBV28,.,TRBJ1-1,.,TGTGCCAGCAGTTTCTCGGGGAGCACTGAAGCTTTCTTT,CASSFSGSTEAFF
15,TRBV7-9,TRBD1,TRBJ2-2,.,TGTGCCAGCAGGCCCGGGACAGGCTACACCGGGGAGCTGTTTTTT,CASRPGTGYTGELFF
13,TRBV2,.,TRBJ1-6,.,TGTGCCAGCAGTCAGGCACCCGATTCACCCCTCCACTTT,CASSQAPDSPLHF